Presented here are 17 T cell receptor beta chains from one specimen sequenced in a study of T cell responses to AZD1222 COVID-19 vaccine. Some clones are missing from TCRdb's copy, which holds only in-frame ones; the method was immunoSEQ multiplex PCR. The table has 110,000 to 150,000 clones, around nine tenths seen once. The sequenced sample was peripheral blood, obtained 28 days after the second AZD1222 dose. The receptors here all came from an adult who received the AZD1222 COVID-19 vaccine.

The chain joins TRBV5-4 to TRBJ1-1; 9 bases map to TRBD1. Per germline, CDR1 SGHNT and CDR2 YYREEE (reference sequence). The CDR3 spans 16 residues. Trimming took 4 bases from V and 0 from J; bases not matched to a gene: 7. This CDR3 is CASSPPGQGVNTEAFF. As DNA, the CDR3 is TGTGCCAGCAGCCCTCCGGGACAGGGAGTGAACACTGAAGCTTTCTTT.

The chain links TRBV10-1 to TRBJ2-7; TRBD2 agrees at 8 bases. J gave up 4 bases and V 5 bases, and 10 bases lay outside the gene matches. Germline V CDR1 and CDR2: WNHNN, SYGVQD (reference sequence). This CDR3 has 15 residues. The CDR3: CASSRGPGGVYEQYF. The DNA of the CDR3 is TGCGCCAGCAGTCGAGGCCCCGGGGGGGTTTACGAGCAGTACTTC.

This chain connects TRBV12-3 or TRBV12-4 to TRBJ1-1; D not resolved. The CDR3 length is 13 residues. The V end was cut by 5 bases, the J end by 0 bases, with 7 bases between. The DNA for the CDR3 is TGTGCCAGCAGTCTGAAGATGAACACTGAAGCTTTCTTT. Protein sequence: CASSLKMNTEAFF.

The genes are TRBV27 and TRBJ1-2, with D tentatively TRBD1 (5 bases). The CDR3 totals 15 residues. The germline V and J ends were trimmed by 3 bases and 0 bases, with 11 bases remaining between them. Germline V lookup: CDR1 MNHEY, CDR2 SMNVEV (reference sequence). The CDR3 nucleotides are TGTGCCAGCAGTTTTCGGGGGGGGACTAACTATGGCTACACCTTC. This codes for CASSFRGGTNYGYTF.

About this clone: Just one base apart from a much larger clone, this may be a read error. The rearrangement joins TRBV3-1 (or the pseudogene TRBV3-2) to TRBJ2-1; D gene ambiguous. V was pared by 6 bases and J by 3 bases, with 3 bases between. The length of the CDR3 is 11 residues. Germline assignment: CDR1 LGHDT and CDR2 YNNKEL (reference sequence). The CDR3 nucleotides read TGTGCCAGCAGTAACTACAATGAGCAGTTCTTC. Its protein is CASSNYNEQFF.

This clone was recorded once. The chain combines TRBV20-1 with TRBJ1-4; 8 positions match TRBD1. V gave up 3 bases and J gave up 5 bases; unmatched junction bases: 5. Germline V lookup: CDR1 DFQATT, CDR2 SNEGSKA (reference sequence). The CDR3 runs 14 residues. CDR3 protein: CSASWTGRNEKLFF. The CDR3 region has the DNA TGCAGTGCTAGTTGGACAGGGAGGAATGAAAAACTGTTTTTT.

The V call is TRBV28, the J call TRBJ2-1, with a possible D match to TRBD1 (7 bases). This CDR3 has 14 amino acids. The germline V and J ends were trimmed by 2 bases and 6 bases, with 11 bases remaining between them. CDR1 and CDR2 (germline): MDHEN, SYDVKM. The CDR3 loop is CASSLGGGGNEQFF. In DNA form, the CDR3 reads TGTGCCAGCAGTTTAGGAGGGGGCGGCAATGAGCAGTTCTTC. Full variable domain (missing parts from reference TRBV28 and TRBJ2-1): DVKVTQSSRYLVKRTGEKVFLECVQDMDHENMFWYRQDPGLGLRLIYFSYDVKMKEKGDIPEGYSVSREKKERFSLILESASTNQTSMYLCASSLGGGGNEQFFGPGTRLTVL.

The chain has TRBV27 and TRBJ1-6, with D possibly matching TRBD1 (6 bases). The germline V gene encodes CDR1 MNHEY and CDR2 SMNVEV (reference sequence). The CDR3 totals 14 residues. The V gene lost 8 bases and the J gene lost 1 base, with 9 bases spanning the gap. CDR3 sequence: CASGRGSYNSPLHF. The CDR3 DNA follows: TGTGCCAGCGGGAGGGGGTCCTATAATTCACCCCTCCACTTT.

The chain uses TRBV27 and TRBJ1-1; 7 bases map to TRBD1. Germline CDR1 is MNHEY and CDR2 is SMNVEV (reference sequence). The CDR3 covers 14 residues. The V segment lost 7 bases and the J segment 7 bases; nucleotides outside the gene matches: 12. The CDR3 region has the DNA TGTGCCAGCAATATGGCAGGGGGACCCTATGAAGCTTTCTTT. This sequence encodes CASNMAGGPYEAFF.

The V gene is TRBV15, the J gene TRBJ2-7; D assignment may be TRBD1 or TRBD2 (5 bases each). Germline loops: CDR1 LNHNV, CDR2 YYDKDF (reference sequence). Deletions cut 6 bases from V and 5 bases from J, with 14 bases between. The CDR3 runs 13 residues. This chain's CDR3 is CATRGTPGNEQYF. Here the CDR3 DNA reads TGTGCCACCAGGGGGACCCCAGGGAACGAGCAGTACTTC.

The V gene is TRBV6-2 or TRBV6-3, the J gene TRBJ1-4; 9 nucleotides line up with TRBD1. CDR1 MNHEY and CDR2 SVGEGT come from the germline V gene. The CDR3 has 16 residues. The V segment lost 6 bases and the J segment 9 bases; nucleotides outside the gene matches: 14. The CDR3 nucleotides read TGTGCCAGCAGCTCCTGGTCAGGGACAGGGTTACAAAAACTGTTTTTT. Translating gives CASSSWSGTGLQKLFF.

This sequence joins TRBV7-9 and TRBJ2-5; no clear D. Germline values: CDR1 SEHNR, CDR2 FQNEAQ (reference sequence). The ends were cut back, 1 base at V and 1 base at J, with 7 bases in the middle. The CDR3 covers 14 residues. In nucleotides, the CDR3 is TGTGCCAGCAGCTTAGGTATCGGCCAAGAGACCCAGTACTTC. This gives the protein CASSLGIGQETQYF. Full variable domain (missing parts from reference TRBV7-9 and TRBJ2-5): DTGVSQNPRHKITKRGQNVTFRCDPISEHNRLYWYRQTLGQGPEFLTYFQNEAQLEKSRLLSDRFSAERPKGSFSTLEIQRTEQGDSAMYLCASSLGIGQETQYFGPGTRLLVL.

The chain's CDR3 is CASTQGHSGNTIYF. The CDR3 DNA follows: TGTGCCAGCACCCAGGGTCACTCTGGAAACACCATATATTTT. The chain couples TRBV28 to TRBJ1-3; weak D call: TRBD1 (5 bases). Germline CDR1 MDHEN, CDR2 SYDVKM. This CDR3 is built from 14 residues. Trimming stripped 7 bases from V and 0 bases from J, with 10 bases between.

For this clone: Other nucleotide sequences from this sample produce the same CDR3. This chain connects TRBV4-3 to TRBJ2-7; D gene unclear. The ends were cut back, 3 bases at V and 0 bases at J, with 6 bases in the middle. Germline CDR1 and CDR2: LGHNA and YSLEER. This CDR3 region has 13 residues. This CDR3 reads CASSQESSYEQYF. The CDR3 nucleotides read TGCGCCAGCAGCCAGGAAAGCTCCTACGAGCAGTACTTC.

The CDR3 coding sequence is TGTGCCAGCAGTTCGACAGGCTCCGGTGGGGCCAACGTCCTGACTTTC. This sequence encodes CASSSTGSGGANVLTF. The chain uses TRBV28 and TRBJ2-6; D perhaps matches TRBD1 (6 bases). Germline V gives CDR1 MDHEN, CDR2 SYDVKM. This CDR3 is built from 16 residues. Trimming took off 4 bases at V and 3 bases at J, with 13 bases between the two ends.

The CDR3 nucleotides read TGTGCTAGTGCCCAAGGGGTCGGGGGCAATGAGCAGTTCTTC. Translating it yields CASAQGVGGNEQFF. J is TRBJ2-1 and V is TRBV12-5; tentatively, D is TRBD2 (6 bases). V was shortened by 7 bases and J by 6 bases, with 16 bases between the two germline ends. Per germline, CDR1 LGHNT and CDR2 FRNRAP. CDR3 size: 14 residues.

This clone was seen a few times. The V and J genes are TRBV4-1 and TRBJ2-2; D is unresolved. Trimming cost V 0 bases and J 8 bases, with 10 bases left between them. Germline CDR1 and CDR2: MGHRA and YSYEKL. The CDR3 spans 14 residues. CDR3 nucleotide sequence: TGCGCCAGCAGCCAAGATCAACTGTTAGGGGAGCTGTTTTTT. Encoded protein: CASSQDQLLGELFF.